This T cell receptor (beta chain) originates from a study of long-term antiretroviral therapy in people with HIV. Germline CDR1 and CDR2: MNHNY and SVGAGI (reference sequence). Trimming stripped 7 bases from V and 7 bases from J, with 13 bases between. The CDR3 loop spans 12 amino acids. The libraries were made with immunoSEQ v3.0 at survey level. TCRdb keeps only in-frame clones here, not all; method: immunoSEQ multiplex PCR. The table records some 40,000 clones, less than 90% of them present only once. For this clone: The target antigen is unknown.

Study-level findings and limits: Collection of the blood, which took place between about 2004 and 2018, possibly occurred under older ART regimens. All time points showed a repertoire dominated by clones expanded before ART.

No fewer than two post-ART and no fewer than one pre-ART PBMC samples existed for each donor. The TCR was taken from a woman in her 50s with HIV. The sample consisted of unsorted PBMCs, taken 1.2 years after starting antiretroviral therapy. The chain employs TRBV6-6 and TRBJ1-1; TRBD1 is a possible D gene (5 bases). The CDR3 protein is CASTQGVFEAFF. In DNA form, the CDR3 reads TGTGCCAGCACTCAGGGTGTTTTTGAAGCTTTCTTT.